The 32 T cell receptor beta chains below all came from one sample that was sequenced in a study of blood T cell repertoires in COVID-19 (dated by TCRdb to 2019 to 2021). The protocol used for the library was the immunoSEQ multiplex PCR assay. TCRdb re-hosts the immuneACCESS table, in-frame sequences only. Its copies lack some clones; in the studies checked, an unresolved V gene accounts for under half of them, and the cause for the rest is not known. Recorded for this sample are over 120,000 clones; 77% of them occurred a single time. Together, the top ten hold about 9.4% of the sample. Sequencing was performed on peripheral blood. The receptors derive from a woman aged 50 to 60 with active or convalescent COVID-19.

The chain joins TRBV28 to TRBJ2-1; TRBD2 matches at 14 bases. Germline loops: CDR1 MDHEN, CDR2 SYDVKM. The CDR3 consists of 18 residues. V shed 7 bases and J 7 bases; nucleotides not matched to a gene: 15. CDR3 bases: TGTGCCAGCAATAACGCCGGGACTAGCGGGAGAAGTGGGAATGAGCAGTTCTTC. Amino acids: CASNNAGTSGRSGNEQFF.

The chain is built from TRBV11-2 and TRBJ2-1, with 10 bases that match TRBD2. Per germline, CDR1 SGHAT and CDR2 FQNNGV. Trimming took 6 bases from V and 7 from J; bases not matched to a gene: 9. This CDR3 is built from 15 residues. The CDR3 nucleotides read TGTGCCAGCAGATTTACTAGCGGGGCCGGGAATGAGCAGTTCTTC. The encoded protein is CASRFTSGAGNEQFF.

The J gene is TRBJ1-2, the V gene TRBV28; the D gene is possibly TRBD1 (6 bases). Germline loops: CDR1 MDHEN, CDR2 SYDVKM. V lost 7 bases, J lost 6 bases, and 33 bases lay in between. CDR3 length equals 19 residues. This chain's CDR3 is CASTPIVLRDTKLRNGYTF. The CDR3 region has the DNA TGTGCCAGCACCCCAATCGTCCTCCGGGACACAAAACTAAGAAATGGCTACACCTTC.

The chain combines TRBV27 with TRBJ2-5; 8 bases are shared with TRBD1. The germline V gene encodes CDR1 MNHEY and CDR2 SMNVEV (reference sequence). The CDR3 sequence is 15 residues long. V lost 4 bases, J lost 10 bases, and 14 bases stayed unmatched. CDR3 sequence (DNA): TGTGCCAGCAGTTCCAGCGGACAGGGAAATCAAATCCAGTACTTC. Encoded protein: CASSSSGQGNQIQYF.

This clone was seen repeatedly, ten times or more. Other DNA sequences in the sample encode the same CDR3. CDR3 amino acids: CASSFSAGSSYEQYF. The CDR3 nucleotides are TGTGCCAGCAGCTTTTCGGCAGGCAGCTCCTACGAGCAGTACTTC. The V call is TRBV11-2, the J call TRBJ2-7; D unresolved. The ends were cut back, 3 bases at V and 0 bases at J, with 12 bases in the middle. The CDR3 has 15 amino acids. Germline V gene data show CDR1 as SGHAT and CDR2 as FQNNGV.

J is TRBJ2-1 and V is TRBV10-3, with D hard to call. Trimming removed 0 bases from V and 2 bases from J, with 14 bases in between. The CDR3 is 17 residues long. The germline CDR1 and CDR2 sequences are ENHRY and SYGVKD. The DNA of the CDR3 is TGTGCCATCAGTGAGTCGAGTAGGAGCACTACCTACAATGAGCAGTTCTTC. It codes for CAISESSRSTTYNEQFF.

The chain has TRBV6-1 and TRBJ1-2; D is uncertain. There are 14 residues in the CDR3. V was clipped by 1 base and J by 6 bases, with 12 bases between them. Germline V gene data show CDR1 as MNHNS and CDR2 as SASEGT. CDR3 DNA sequence: TGTGCCAGCAGTGAAGATGGACTGCCCAATGGCTACACCTTC. It encodes CASSEDGLPNGYTF.

The genes are TRBV7-9 and TRBJ2-5; TRBD2 matches 12 bases. V dropped 2 bases and J dropped 4; count of bases not matched to a gene: 8. CDR1 and CDR2 from the germline V gene are SEHNR and FQNEAQ (reference sequence). The CDR3 is 17 residues long. CDR3 residues: CASSLRTSGVSGETQYF. CDR3 sequence (DNA): TGTGCCAGCAGCTTAAGGACTAGCGGGGTTAGTGGAGAGACCCAGTACTTC.

In its sample, this clone was seen a few times. This chain links TRBV4-3 with TRBJ2-1, with D perhaps matching TRBD1 (6 bases). The CDR3 has 16 residues. Germline V gives CDR1 LGHNA, CDR2 YSLEER. V lost 0 bases, J lost 12 bases, and 21 bases lay in between. CDR3 nucleotide sequence: TGCGCCAGCAGCCAAGATTGGACAGACCTAGGAGTTCGGCAGTTCTTC. Its translation: CASSQDWTDLGVRQFF.

The chain recombines TRBV6-6 with TRBJ1-5, with 9 bases matching TRBD1. The CDR3 has 14 amino acids. Germline assignment: CDR1 MNHNY and CDR2 SVGAGI (reference sequence). The V and J ends lost 4 bases and 6 bases, in that order; junction bases with no gene match: 4. Here the CDR3 reads CASSWDRASQPQHF. The CDR3 DNA is TGTGCCAGCAGTTGGGACAGGGCCAGTCAGCCCCAGCATTTT.

This clone appeared once. The chain recombines TRBV20-1 with TRBJ2-5; 12 bases map to TRBD2. The junction had 15 bases not matched to a gene; V was cut back by 3 bases and J by 4 bases. CDR1 and CDR2 (germline): DFQATT, SNEGSKA (reference sequence). This CDR3 is 18 amino acids long. The CDR3 spells CSASSALAGGLSGETQYF. The CDR3 DNA follows: TGCAGTGCTAGTTCTGCCCTAGCGGGGGGGCTAAGTGGAGAGACCCAGTACTTC.

V and J are TRBV7-2 and TRBJ1-1, with D unresolved. The V gene lost 1 base and the J gene lost 5 bases, with 5 bases spanning the gap. The CDR3 length is 12 residues. CDR1 and CDR2 from the germline V gene are SGHTA and FQGNSA. Written as DNA, the CDR3 is TGTGCCAGCAGCTTAGGGACTACTGAAGCTTTCTTT. Its protein product is CASSLGTTEAFF.

The chain employs TRBV5-1 and TRBJ2-1; unclear D gene. From germline, CDR1 is SGHRS and CDR2 YFSETQ. The CDR3 has 16 residues. Between the trimmed V and J ends, which lost 0 bases and 0 bases, there was a span of 10 bases. The CDR3 reads CASSLDRPSSYNEQFF. The DNA for the CDR3 is TGCGCCAGCAGCTTGGATAGGCCTAGCTCCTACAATGAGCAGTTCTTC. The full variable domain, its missing parts supplied by reference TRBV5-1 and TRBJ2-1, is KAGVTQTPRYLIKTRGQQVTLSCSPISGHRSVSWYQQTPGQGLQFLFEYFSETQRNKGNFPGRFSGRQFSNSRSEMNVSTLELGDSALYLCASSLDRPSSYNEQFFGPGTRLTVL.

Within the sample, this clone is medium-sized. V and J are TRBV4-2 and TRBJ1-1; D possibly corresponds to TRBD1 (6 bases). This CDR3 comprises 14 residues. Trimming removed 2 bases at V and 4 bases at J, with 11 bases between. The V gene's germline CDR1 is LGHNA and CDR2 YNFKEQ. DNA for the CDR3: TGTGCCAGCAGCCAATTGACAGGCTTCACTGAAGCTTTCTTT. Its protein product is CASSQLTGFTEAFF.

This clone showed up just a few times. V and J are TRBV7-9 and TRBJ1-2, with D uncertain. The V gene lost 1 base and the J gene lost 1 base, with 7 bases spanning the gap. Germline V gene lookup returns CDR1 SEHNR and CDR2 FQNEAQ (reference sequence). The CDR3 runs to 14 residues. The CDR3 DNA reads as TGTGCCAGCAGCTTAGTGGAGGTTAACTATGGCTACACCTTC. Translating it yields CASSLVEVNYGYTF.

The chain joins TRBV19 to TRBJ2-1; D might be TRBD2 (6 bases). Germline V gene sequence: CDR1 LNHDA, CDR2 SQIVND (reference sequence). This CDR3 is built from 16 residues. Trimming removed 4 bases at V and 6 bases at J, with 19 bases between. CDR3 nucleotide sequence: TGTGCCAGTAGTAGGGGGGAAGGACTCCCCCCCAATGAGCAGTTCTTC. As protein: CASSRGEGLPPNEQFF.

J is TRBJ2-1 and V is TRBV20-1, with 11 bases that match TRBD2. The CDR3 is 16 residues long. Germline-derived CDR1 and CDR2 are DFQATT and SNEGSKA (reference sequence). J lost 0 bases, V lost 3 bases, and 4 bases had no gene match. The CDR3 coding sequence is TGCAGTGCTAGTCCCGGGACTAGCGGCTCCTACAATGAGCAGTTCTTC. Protein product: CSASPGTSGSYNEQFF.

The genes are TRBV7-9 and TRBJ2-2; 7 bases line up with TRBD1. Germline V gene lookup returns CDR1 SEHNR and CDR2 FQNEAQ (reference sequence). V shed 5 bases and J 10 bases; nucleotides not matched to a gene: 7. The CDR3 spans 13 residues. CDR3 region: CASSPGQAVELFF. The CDR3 DNA reads as TGTGCCAGCAGCCCCGGACAGGCTGTGGAGCTGTTTTTT.

V usage is TRBV19 and J usage is TRBJ2-5, with no clear D. This CDR3 spans 14 amino acids. Between the trimmed V and J ends, which lost 4 bases and 2 bases, there was a span of 11 bases. CDR1 and CDR2 (germline): LNHDA, SQIVND (reference sequence). CDR3: CASSTDVRQETQYF. CDR3 in DNA: TGTGCCAGTAGTACCGACGTGAGGCAAGAGACCCAGTACTTC.

The J gene is TRBJ2-2, the V gene TRBV15; 9 bases align to TRBD2. CDR3 length: 14 residues. V shed 0 bases and J 8 bases; nucleotides not matched to a gene: 1. Germline lookup yields CDR1 LNHNV and CDR2 YYDKDF (reference sequence). The CDR3 coding sequence is TGTGCCACCAGCAGAGAAACTAGCGGGGGGGAGCTGTTTTTT. Translation: CATSRETSGGELFF.

The chain links TRBV9 to TRBJ2-3; D is ambiguous. Looked up from germline, CDR1 is SGDLS and CDR2 is YYNGEE. V shed 0 bases and J shed 3 bases, with 14 bases lying between them. This CDR3 region has 16 residues. The CDR3 bases are TGTGCCAGCAGCGTAGATACACCCAGCGCTACAGATACGCAGTATTTT. Translation gives CASSVDTPSATDTQYF.

V gene TRBV27 combines with J gene TRBJ1-5, with a weak D call TRBD1 (5 bases). The CDR3 has 15 amino acids. Germline CDR1 and CDR2: MNHEY and SMNVEV (reference sequence). Trimming stripped 6 bases from V and 0 bases from J, with 12 bases between. This chain's CDR3 is CASSLGGYSNQPQHF. The CDR3 DNA is TGTGCCAGCAGCCTGGGGGGGTATAGCAATCAGCCCCAGCATTTT.

This clone was seen a handful of times. V gene TRBV6-6 combines with J gene TRBJ2-7; 10 positions match TRBD1. V lost 0 bases and J lost 2; bases outside the gene matches: 1. This CDR3 has 15 residues. CDR1 is MNHNY and CDR2 is SVGAGI in the germline V gene (reference sequence). This CDR3 is CASSYSGQGTYEQYF. For the CDR3, the DNA is TGTGCCAGCAGTTACTCGGGACAGGGGACCTACGAGCAGTACTTC.

The sample holds a few counts of this clone. The chain employs TRBV2 and TRBJ2-7; 8 bases fit TRBD1. This CDR3 is built from 15 residues. Germline CDR1 is SNHLY and CDR2 is FYNNEI. V lost 6 bases and J lost 2; bases outside the gene matches: 9. Here the CDR3 reads CASSDIGQGPYEQYF. The CDR3 coding sequence is TGTGCCAGCAGCGATATTGGACAGGGCCCCTACGAGCAGTACTTC. The full variable domain, in which reference TRBV2 and TRBJ2-7 provide the parts outside the CDR3, is EPEVTQTPSHQVTQMGQEVILRCVPISNHLYFYWYRQILGQKVEFLVSFYNNEISEKSEIFDDQFSVERPDGSNFTLKIRSTKLEDSAMYFCASSDIGQGPYEQYFGPGTRLTVT.

V gene TRBV9 combines with J gene TRBJ2-3; TRBD2 aligns across 13 bases. CDR3 length: 19 amino acids. Germline CDR1 and CDR2: SGDLS and YYNGEE. V was clipped by 2 bases and J by 3 bases; unmatched bases: 12. CDR3 region: CASSVLGTSGTTQTDTQYF. The CDR3 region has the DNA TGTGCCAGCAGCGTTCTCGGGACTAGCGGGACCACTCAGACAGATACGCAGTATTTT.

This rearrangement joins TRBV30 to TRBJ1-2; a possible D gene is TRBD1 (6 bases). The CDR3 sequence is 12 residues long. Germline CDR1 reads GTSNPN; CDR2 reads SVGIG (reference sequence). The CDR3 nucleotides are TGTGGAAGCAGGGGAGTAGGCTATGGCTACACCTTC. Translation: CGSRGVGYGYTF.

This clone has more than one count but fewer than ten. The rearrangement uses TRBV4-1 and TRBJ2-3, with 7 bases that match TRBD2. The CDR3 loop spans 16 amino acids. V lost 0 bases to trimming and J lost 4 bases; unmatched junction nucleotides: 7. Germline V gene sequence: CDR1 MGHRA, CDR2 YSYEKL. CDR3 region: CASSQEGREMPDTQYF. For the CDR3, the DNA is TGCGCCAGCAGCCAAGAGGGGCGGGAGATGCCAGATACGCAGTATTTT.

The chain links TRBV7-2 to TRBJ2-7; 8 positions match TRBD1. The V gene's germline CDR1 is SGHTA and CDR2 FQGNSA. This CDR3 spans 16 amino acids. Losses at the gene ends were 5 bases for V and 6 bases for J; bases not matched to a gene: 15. CDR3 amino acids: CASSDEIGTGYREQYF. DNA for the CDR3: TGTGCCAGCAGCGACGAGATCGGGACAGGCTACCGCGAGCAGTACTTC.

This clone was picked up a small number of times. This chain connects TRBV19 to TRBJ2-2; D is ambiguous. The germline CDR1 and CDR2 sequences are LNHDA and SQIVND (reference sequence). The CDR3 covers 15 residues. Trimming shortened V by 3 bases and J by 0 bases, and 8 bases separated the two germline ends. CDR3 in amino acids: CASSIMAANTGELFF. The DNA of the CDR3 is TGTGCCAGTAGTATTATGGCAGCGAACACCGGGGAGCTGTTTTTT.

This clone appeared many times. V usage is TRBV5-4 and J usage is TRBJ2-7; 13 nucleotides line up with TRBD2. This CDR3 comprises 16 residues. The V gene end was trimmed by 4 bases and the J gene end by 2 bases; junction bases not matched to a gene: 6. Germline-derived CDR1 and CDR2 are SGHNT and YYREEE (reference sequence). CDR3 nucleotide sequence: TGTGCCAGCAGCGTCGGACTAGCGGGGGCCCCCTACGAGCAGTACTTC. It translates to CASSVGLAGAPYEQYF.

The chain employs TRBV29-1 and TRBJ2-1; perhaps TRBD2 as D (5 bases). Germline V CDR1 and CDR2: SQVTM, ANQGSEA. This CDR3 region has 12 residues. V lost 1 base, J lost 8 bases, and 9 bases lay in between. CDR3 sequence: CSVEVTRHEQFF. CDR3 DNA: TGCAGCGTTGAAGTTACTAGGCATGAGCAGTTCTTC.

V and J are TRBV5-1 and TRBJ2-3; no clear D. The CDR3 length is 15 residues. Per the germline V gene, CDR1 is SGHRS and CDR2 is YFSETQ. The V end was cut by 1 base, the J end by 2 bases, with 11 bases between. The CDR3 protein is CASSLSPEFTDTQYF. The CDR3 DNA follows: TGCGCCAGCAGCTTGTCACCAGAATTCACAGATACGCAGTATTTT. The full variable domain, in which reference TRBV5-1 and TRBJ2-3 provide the parts outside the CDR3, is KAGVTQTPRYLIKTRGQQVTLSCSPISGHRSVSWYQQTPGQGLQFLFEYFSETQRNKGNFPGRFSGRQFSNSRSEMNVSTLELGDSALYLCASSLSPEFTDTQYFGPGTRLTVL.